One and the same sample provided the 17 T cell receptor beta chains below, sequenced in a study of blood T cell repertoires in COVID-19. Measured with immunoSEQ multiplex PCR; TCRdb has only the in-frame clones, and not every one. The sample includes a few hundred thousand clones, around 90% of them seen just once. The specimen sequenced was PBMCs or T cells enriched from blood (not recorded which). The receptors here all came from a man younger than 45 who had recovered from COVID-19.

The chain combines TRBV5-5 with TRBJ1-3, with D possibly TRBD1 on 6 matching bases. This CDR3 contains 18 residues. Deletions cut 4 bases from V and 4 bases from J, with 24 bases between. Germline CDR1 reads SGHKS; CDR2 reads YYEKEE (reference sequence). The CDR3 here is CASSLYPTGQVVGNTIYF. The DNA for the CDR3 is TGTGCCAGCAGCCTCTATCCTACAGGGCAAGTCGTGGGAAACACCATATATTTT.

This CDR3 reads CASSDMASGANEQFF. The DNA for the CDR3 is TGTGCCAGCAGTGATATGGCTAGCGGGGCCAATGAGCAGTTCTTC. The V gene is TRBV25-1, the J gene TRBJ2-1, with 9 positions matching TRBD2. Germline CDR1 reads MGHDK; CDR2 reads SYGVNS. V gave up 3 bases and J gave up 6 bases; unmatched junction bases: 6. This CDR3 comprises 15 residues.

The chain joins TRBV21-1 to TRBJ1-4. TRBV21-1 has pseudogene status. CDR3 length: 16 amino acids. The CDR3, as DNA: TGTGCCAGCAGCAAAGGTGCGGGACCCCGCGATGAAAAACTGTTTTTT. Residues: CASSKGAGPRDEKLFF.

CDR3 in DNA: TGTGCCAGCAGCGTAGGAGGAGGTGGGTATGGCTACACCTTC. It encodes CASSVGGGGYGYTF. V and J are TRBV9 and TRBJ1-2; D is uncertain. V lost 0 bases, J lost 5 bases, and 11 bases lay in between. Looked up from germline, CDR1 is SGDLS and CDR2 is YYNGEE. This CDR3 contains 14 residues.

The V gene is TRBV30, the J gene TRBJ1-3; 7 nucleotides line up with TRBD1. With 7 bases clipped from V and 1 base from J, the junction kept 10 bases outside the gene matches. Germline lookup yields CDR1 GTSNPN and CDR2 SVGIG (reference sequence). CDR3 size: 15 residues. CDR3 sequence (DNA): TGTGCCTTCACAGGGGAGCCCCGTTCTGGAAACACCATATATTTT. Its translation is CAFTGEPRSGNTIYF.

CDR3 in DNA: TGTGCCAGCAGCATAGAAACCGGGACAGCCTACTTC. This encodes CASSIETGTAYF. The chain links TRBV28 to TRBJ2-7, with 7 bases fitting TRBD1. V shed 6 bases, J shed 13 bases, and the junction held 12 bases outside the gene matches. This CDR3 comprises 12 residues. Germline V gene lookup returns CDR1 MDHEN and CDR2 SYDVKM.

DNA for the CDR3: TGTGCCAGCAGTGAAGCGGTCGGAGGGATTAGCGGGGGTCCGGAGACCCAGTACTTC. Protein: CASSEAVGGISGGPETQYF. The rearrangement uses TRBV2 and TRBJ2-5; 9 bases agree with TRBD2. The germline V gene has CDR1 SNHLY and CDR2 FYNNEI. V was clipped by 0 bases and J by 5 bases; unmatched bases: 16. The CDR3 contains 19 residues.

The chain couples TRBV2 to TRBJ1-1, with no clear D. The germline gives CDR1 SNHLY, CDR2 FYNNEI. CDR3 length equals 13 residues. V gave up 7 bases and J gave up 0 bases, with 9 bases separating them. The chain's CDR3 is CASNPDLNTEAFF. CDR3 bases: TGTGCCAGCAACCCAGATCTGAACACTGAAGCTTTCTTT.

The CDR3 nucleotides are TGCAGCGCGACAAACAGGGGGTTATTCACTGAAGCTTTCTTT. Encoded protein: CSATNRGLFTEAFF. This chain connects TRBV29-1 to TRBJ1-1; TRBD1 matches 8 bases. V gave up 7 bases and J gave up 4 bases; unmatched junction bases: 11. Germline V lookup: CDR1 SQVTM, CDR2 ANQGSEA. This CDR3 comprises 14 residues.

This clone was counted a single time. The J gene is TRBJ1-1, the V gene TRBV7-8; possibly TRBD1 for D (6 bases). The CDR3 covers 15 residues. The ends were cut back, 5 bases at V and 4 bases at J, with 17 bases in the middle. Germline V gives CDR1 SGHVS, CDR2 FQNEAQ. The CDR3 loop is CASSPTGGAPTEAFF. CDR3 DNA sequence: TGTGCCAGCAGCCCTACGGGGGGCGCCCCCACTGAAGCTTTCTTT. Complete variable domain (other parts from reference TRBV7-8 and TRBJ1-1): GAGVSQSPRYKVAKRGQDVALRCDPISGHVSLFWYQQALGQGPEFLTYFQNEAQLDKSGLPSDRFFAERPEGSVSTLKIQRTQQEDSAVYLCASSPTGGAPTEAFFGQGTRLTVV.

This clone occurred once. This chain joins TRBV27 and TRBJ2-1; 9 bases align to TRBD2. Germline V gene sequence: CDR1 MNHEY, CDR2 SMNVEV (reference sequence). The CDR3 runs 15 residues. V dropped 4 bases and J dropped 3; count of bases not matched to a gene: 4. CDR3 sequence (DNA): TGTGCCAGCAGTTCTCTAGCGGGGAACTACAATGAGCAGTTCTTC. It codes for CASSSLAGNYNEQFF.

V usage is TRBV30 and J usage is TRBJ2-7; TRBD1 agrees at 10 bases. Germline-derived CDR1 and CDR2 are GTSNPN and SVGIG (reference sequence). This CDR3 has 15 residues. With 5 bases clipped from V and 1 base from J, the junction kept 8 bases outside the gene matches. CDR3 sequence (DNA): TGTGCCTGGGGGGGGACAGGGGATTCGTCCTACGAGCAGTACTTC. As protein: CAWGGTGDSSYEQYF.

The rearrangement uses TRBV2 and TRBJ2-1; 7 bases map to TRBD1. The CDR3 loop spans 20 amino acids. Germline V gene sequence: CDR1 SNHLY, CDR2 FYNNEI. J lost 6 bases, V lost 6 bases, and 26 bases had no gene match. The CDR3 DNA reads as TGTGCCAGCAGGGGACAGTGGGTAGGCGCTAGCCTCTCTCGGGGCAATGAGCAGTTCTTC. Protein: CASRGQWVGASLSRGNEQFF. The full variable domain, in which reference TRBV2 and TRBJ2-1 provide the parts outside the CDR3, is EPEVTQTPSHQVTQMGQEVILRCVPISNHLYFYWYRQILGQKVEFLVSFYNNEISEKSEIFDDQFSVERPDGSNFTLKIRSTKLEDSAMYFCASRGQWVGASLSRGNEQFFGPGTRLTVL.

V usage is TRBV27 and J usage is TRBJ1-2; 10 nucleotides match TRBD1. The length of the CDR3 is 15 residues. After removal of 5 bases from V and 4 bases from J, the junction contained 7 bases not matched to a gene. Per the germline V gene, CDR1 is MNHEY and CDR2 is SMNVEV (reference sequence). The CDR3 region has the DNA TGTGCCAGCAGTACCCCCGGGACAGGGGCCTATGGCTACACCTTC. It is translated as CASSTPGTGAYGYTF.

The CDR3, as DNA: TGTGCCAGTTGGGGGGAGCCGAACACTGAAGCTTTCTTT. Amino acids: CASWGEPNTEAFF. The V gene is TRBV28, the J gene TRBJ1-1, with D perhaps matching TRBD1 (5 bases). Germline CDR1 and CDR2: MDHEN and SYDVKM. CDR3 length: 13 amino acids. Trimming pared 9 bases from V and 1 base from J, leaving 12 bases between. Complete variable domain (other parts from reference TRBV28 and TRBJ1-1): DVKVTQSSRYLVKRTGEKVFLECVQDMDHENMFWYRQDPGLGLRLIYFSYDVKMKEKGDIPEGYSVSREKKERFSLILESASTNQTSMYLCASWGEPNTEAFFGQGTRLTVV.

The chain has TRBV19 and TRBJ1-2; 12 bases map to TRBD1. J gave up 5 bases and V 6 bases, and 7 bases lay outside the gene matches. This CDR3 is built from 15 residues. Germline values: CDR1 LNHDA, CDR2 SQIVND (reference sequence). The CDR3 nucleotides read TGTGCCAGTAGCTCCGGGACAGGGGGCGGTTATGGCTACACCTTC. This encodes CASSSGTGGGYGYTF.

The J gene is TRBJ1-2, the V gene TRBV20-1, with 7 nucleotides matching TRBD1. CDR3 length: 13 amino acids. Germline trimming cut 3 bases from V and 3 bases from J; bases unmatched to any gene: 4. Germline CDR1 DFQATT, CDR2 SNEGSKA (reference sequence). The DNA of the CDR3 is TGCAGTGCTAGTCGACAGGGACACTATGGCTACACCTTC. Residues: CSASRQGHYGYTF.